This T cell receptor (beta chain) was recovered during a study of identical twins. Template switching introduced a universal primer site, and the cDNA bore unique molecular identifiers. A single record per CDR3 protein comes from TCRdb applying MiXCR to the 5' RACE reads. The data hold 430,000 or so distinct CDR3 sequences, with roughly a quarter observed a single time. Germline V gene lookup returns CDR1 SGHRS and CDR2 YFSETQ. The ends were cut back, 1 base at V and 7 bases at J, with 9 bases in the middle. The CDR3 totals 13 residues. This clonotype was counted between two and nine times. Only healthy Caucasians were enrolled as donors. This same sample was also taken into another study, of T cells expressing NK-cell markers. Per that paper: Sequenced donors, eight in total, included seven who were HCMV-seropositive and one who was seronegative. These clonotypes additionally ranked first within the CD3+CD56-NKG2C+ fraction of a few donors.

This chain uses TRBV5-1 with TRBJ2-4, with no clear D. Input material: CD4+ T cells sorted from blood. The TCR was taken from a woman aged 18-29 years in good health. The CDR3 bases are TGCGCCAGCAGCTTGACCGGCGAGAACATTCAGTACTTC. It translates to CASSLTGENIQYF.